This T cell receptor beta chain was found in a study of blood T cells in healthy people across ages. The ends lost 2 bases at V and 8 bases at J; junction bases unmatched: 7. The CDR3 spans 14 residues. Germline lookup yields CDR1 MGHDK and CDR2 SYGVNS. Sample-barcoded 5' priming and a J-beta primer mix drove a second PCR of about 7 to 11 cycles. TCRdb called the 5' RACE reads again in MiXCR, with one record for every CDR3 protein. The sample lists 700,000 to 950,000 distinct CDR3 sequences, roughly 45% occurring once. Sequencing input: blood. J is TRBJ1-1 and V is TRBV25-1; TRBD1 matches at 8 bases. The TCR was taken from an older woman in good health. CDR3 residues: CASSEPGTGKEAFF. CDR3 bases: TGTGCCAGCAGTGAACCCGGGACAGGCAAAGAAGCTTTCTTT.